This T cell receptor beta chain appears in the sequencing data of a study of cytomegalovirus exposure and HLA in healthy donors. As for the study in general: From HLA-typed donors, an early data release held some 91 million unique TCRs.

J was trimmed by 7 bases and V by 3 bases; bases with no gene match: 5. Germline values: CDR1 GTSNPN, CDR2 SVGIG (reference sequence). CDR3 length: 13 amino acids. The PCR contained 60 Vbeta and 13 Jbeta primers. As processed by the authors: Roughly 12 million shared chains were among approximately 80 million unique TCR beta chains counted in a later analysis. The repertoire was sequenced with immunoSEQ multiplex PCR; TCRdb's copy has only in-frame clones and lacks some. V and J calls and clone size come straight from that table; D and trimming were deduced from the DNA. The top ten clones hold under 4.5% of a sample with around 100,000 clones, approximately 73% of them seen once.

The TCR originated in a woman aged 45-65 years in good health and CMV-seropositive. The gene calls are TRBV30 and TRBJ2-1, with 8 nucleotides matching TRBD1. Sequencing used PBMCs. The CDR3 DNA reads as TGTGCCTGGAGCGCAACAGGGGGGAATGAGCAGTTCTTC. It yields the protein CAWSATGGNEQFF.